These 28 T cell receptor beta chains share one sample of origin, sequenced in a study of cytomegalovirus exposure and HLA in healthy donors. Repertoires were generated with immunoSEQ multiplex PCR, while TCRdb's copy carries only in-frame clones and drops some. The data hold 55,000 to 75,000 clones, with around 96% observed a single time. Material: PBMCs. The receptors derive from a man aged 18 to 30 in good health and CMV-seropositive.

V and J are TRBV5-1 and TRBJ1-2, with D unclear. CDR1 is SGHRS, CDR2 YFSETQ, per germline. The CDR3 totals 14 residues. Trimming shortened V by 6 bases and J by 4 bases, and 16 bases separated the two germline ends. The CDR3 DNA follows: TGCGCCAGCACCGGAGGAGGGTCTTCCTATGGCTACACCTTC. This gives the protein CASTGGGSSYGYTF.

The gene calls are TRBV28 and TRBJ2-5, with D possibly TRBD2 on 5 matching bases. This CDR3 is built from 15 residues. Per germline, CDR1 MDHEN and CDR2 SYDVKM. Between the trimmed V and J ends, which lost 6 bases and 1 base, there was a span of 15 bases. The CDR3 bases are TGTGCCAGCAGCCCCGGGGAAATTAGCCAAGAGACCCAGTACTTC. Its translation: CASSPGEISQETQYF.

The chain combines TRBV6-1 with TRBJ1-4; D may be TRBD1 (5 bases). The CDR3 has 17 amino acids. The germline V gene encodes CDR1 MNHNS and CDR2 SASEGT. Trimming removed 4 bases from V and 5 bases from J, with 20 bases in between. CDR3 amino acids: CASSGGSWGQRNEKLFF. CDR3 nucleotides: TGTGCCAGCAGTGGGGGCTCCTGGGGCCAGAGAAATGAAAAACTGTTTTTT.

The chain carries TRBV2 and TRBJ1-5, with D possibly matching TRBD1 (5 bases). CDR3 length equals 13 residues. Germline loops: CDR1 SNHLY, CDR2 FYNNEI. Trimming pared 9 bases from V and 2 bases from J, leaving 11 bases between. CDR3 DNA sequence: TGTGCCAGTAGACAGACAGGCAATCAGCCCCAGCATTTT. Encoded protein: CASRQTGNQPQHF.

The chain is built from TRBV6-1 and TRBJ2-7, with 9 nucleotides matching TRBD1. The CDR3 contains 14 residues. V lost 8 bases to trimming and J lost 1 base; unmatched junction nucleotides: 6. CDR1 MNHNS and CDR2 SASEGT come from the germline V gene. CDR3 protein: CASLAGTGSYEQYF. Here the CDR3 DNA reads TGTGCCAGCTTGGCCGGGACAGGGTCCTACGAGCAGTACTTC.

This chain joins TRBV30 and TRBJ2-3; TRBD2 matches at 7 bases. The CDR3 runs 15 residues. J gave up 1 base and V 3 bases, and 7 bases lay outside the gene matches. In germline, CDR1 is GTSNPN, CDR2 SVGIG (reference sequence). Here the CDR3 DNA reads TGTGCCTGGAGCCCAATGGGAGGGGGCACAGATACGCAGTATTTT. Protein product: CAWSPMGGGTDTQYF.

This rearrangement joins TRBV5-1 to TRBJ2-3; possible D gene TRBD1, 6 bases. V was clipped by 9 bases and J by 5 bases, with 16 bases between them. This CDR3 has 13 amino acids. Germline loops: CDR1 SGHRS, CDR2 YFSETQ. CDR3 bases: TGCGCCACCTCTAAGGGGGTCGGAGATACGCAGTATTTT. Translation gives CATSKGVGDTQYF.

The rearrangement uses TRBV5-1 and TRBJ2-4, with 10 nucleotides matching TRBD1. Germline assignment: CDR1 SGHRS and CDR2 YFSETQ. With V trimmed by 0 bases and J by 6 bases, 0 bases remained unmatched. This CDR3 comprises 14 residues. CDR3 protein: CASSLGDRGNIQYF. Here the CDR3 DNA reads TGCGCCAGCAGCTTGGGGGACAGGGGAAACATTCAGTACTTC.

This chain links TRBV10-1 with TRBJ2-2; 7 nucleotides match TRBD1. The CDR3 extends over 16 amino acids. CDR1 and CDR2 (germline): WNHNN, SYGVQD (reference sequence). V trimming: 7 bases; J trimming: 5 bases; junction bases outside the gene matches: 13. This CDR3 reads CASKGPGTENTGELFF. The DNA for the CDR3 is TGCGCCAGCAAAGGGCCCGGGACAGAAAATACCGGGGAGCTGTTTTTT.

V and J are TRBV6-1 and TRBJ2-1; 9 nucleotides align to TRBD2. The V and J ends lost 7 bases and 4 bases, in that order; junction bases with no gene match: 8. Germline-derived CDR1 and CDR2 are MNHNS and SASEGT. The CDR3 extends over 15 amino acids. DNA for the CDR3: TGTGCCAGCACGACTAGCGGAGGGGATTACAATGAGCAGTTCTTC. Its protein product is CASTTSGGDYNEQFF.

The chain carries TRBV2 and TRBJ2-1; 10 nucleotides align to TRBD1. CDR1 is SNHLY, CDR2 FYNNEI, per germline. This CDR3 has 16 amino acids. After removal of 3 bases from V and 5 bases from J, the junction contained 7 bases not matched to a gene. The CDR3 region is CASSEAWTGGNNEQFF. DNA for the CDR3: TGTGCCAGCAGTGAGGCTTGGACAGGGGGTAACAATGAGCAGTTCTTC. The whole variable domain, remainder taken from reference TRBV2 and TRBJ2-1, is EPEVTQTPSHQVTQMGQEVILRCVPISNHLYFYWYRQILGQKVEFLVSFYNNEISEKSEIFDDQFSVERPDGSNFTLKIRSTKLEDSAMYFCASSEAWTGGNNEQFFGPGTRLTVL.

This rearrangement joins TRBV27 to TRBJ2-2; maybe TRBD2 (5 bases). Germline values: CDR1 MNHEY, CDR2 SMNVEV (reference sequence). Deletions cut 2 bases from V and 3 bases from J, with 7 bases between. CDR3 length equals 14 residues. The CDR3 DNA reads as TGTGCCAGCAGTTTACGGGGATACACCGGGGAGCTGTTTTTT. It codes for CASSLRGYTGELFF.

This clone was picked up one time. CDR3 in amino acids: CASSFLGQGEKLFF. As DNA, the CDR3 is TGCGCCAGCAGCTTTCTAGGACAGGGGGAAAAACTGTTTTTT. The chain carries TRBV5-1 and TRBJ1-4; 9 bases are shared with TRBD1. Germline assignment: CDR1 SGHRS and CDR2 YFSETQ. The V gene end was trimmed by 2 bases and the J gene end by 8 bases; junction bases not matched to a gene: 4. The CDR3 is made up of 14 amino acids.

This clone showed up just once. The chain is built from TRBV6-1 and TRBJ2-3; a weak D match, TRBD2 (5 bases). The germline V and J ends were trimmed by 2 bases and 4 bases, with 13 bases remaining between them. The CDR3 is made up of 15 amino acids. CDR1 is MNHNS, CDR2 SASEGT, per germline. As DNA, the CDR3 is TGTGCCAGCAGTGAATACGCCGGTAGCGCAGATACGCAGTATTTT. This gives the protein CASSEYAGSADTQYF.

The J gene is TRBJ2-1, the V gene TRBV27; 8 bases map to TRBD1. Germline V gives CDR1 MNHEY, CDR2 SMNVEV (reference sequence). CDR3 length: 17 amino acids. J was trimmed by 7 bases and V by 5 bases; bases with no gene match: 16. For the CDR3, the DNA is TGTGCCAGCAGTATAAAGCCGGACAGGGCTTTCGGGAATGAGCAGTTCTTC. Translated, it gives CASSIKPDRAFGNEQFF.

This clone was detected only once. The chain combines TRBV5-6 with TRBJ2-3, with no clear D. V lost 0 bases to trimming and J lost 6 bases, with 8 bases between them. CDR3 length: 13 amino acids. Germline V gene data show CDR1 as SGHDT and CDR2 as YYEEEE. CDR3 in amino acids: CASSLALQDTQYF. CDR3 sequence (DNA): TGTGCCAGCAGCTTGGCCCTCCAGGATACGCAGTATTTT. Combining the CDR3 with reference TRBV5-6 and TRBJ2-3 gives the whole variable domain DAGVTQSPTHLIKTRGQQVTLRCSPKSGHDTVSWYQQALGQGPQFIFQYYEEEERQRGNFPDRFSGHQFPNYSSELNVNALLLGDSALYLCASSLALQDTQYFGPGTRLTVL.

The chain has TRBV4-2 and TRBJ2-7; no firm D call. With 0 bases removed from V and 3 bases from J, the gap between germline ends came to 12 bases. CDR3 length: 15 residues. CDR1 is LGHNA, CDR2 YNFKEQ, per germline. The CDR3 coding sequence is TGTGCCAGCAGCCAAGATGTGGCCTTGTACTACGAGCAGTACTTC. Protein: CASSQDVALYYEQYF.

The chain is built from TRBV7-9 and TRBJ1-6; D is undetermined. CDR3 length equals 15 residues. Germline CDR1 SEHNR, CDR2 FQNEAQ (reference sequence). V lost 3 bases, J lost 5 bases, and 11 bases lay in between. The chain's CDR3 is CASSLGGSDNSPLHF. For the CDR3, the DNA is TGTGCCAGCAGCTTGGGAGGGTCGGATAATTCACCCCTCCACTTT.

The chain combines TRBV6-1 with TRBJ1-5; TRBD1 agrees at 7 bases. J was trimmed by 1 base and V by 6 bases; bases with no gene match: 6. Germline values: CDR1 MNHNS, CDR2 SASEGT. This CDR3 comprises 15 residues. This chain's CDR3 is CASSARDRSNQPQHF. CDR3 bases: TGTGCCAGCAGCGCTCGGGACAGAAGCAATCAGCCCCAGCATTTT.

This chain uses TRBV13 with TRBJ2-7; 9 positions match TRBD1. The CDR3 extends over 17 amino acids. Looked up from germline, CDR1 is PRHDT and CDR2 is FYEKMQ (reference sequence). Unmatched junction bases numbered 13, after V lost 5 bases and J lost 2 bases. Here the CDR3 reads CASSTPADRGDPYEQYF. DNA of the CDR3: TGTGCCAGCAGCACGCCCGCGGACAGGGGCGATCCCTACGAGCAGTACTTC.

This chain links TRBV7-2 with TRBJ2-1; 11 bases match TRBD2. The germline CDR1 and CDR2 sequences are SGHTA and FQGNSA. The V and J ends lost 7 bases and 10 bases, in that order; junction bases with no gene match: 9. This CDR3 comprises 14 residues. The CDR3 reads CASTTSGSFSEQFF. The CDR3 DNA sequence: TGTGCCAGCACCACTAGCGGGAGTTTCAGCGAGCAGTTCTTC. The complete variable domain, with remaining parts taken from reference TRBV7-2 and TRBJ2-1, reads GAGVSQSPSNKVTEKGKDVELRCDPISGHTALYWYRQSLGQGLEFLIYFQGNSAPDKSGLPSDRFSAERTGGSVSTLTIQRTQQEDSAVYLCASTTSGSFSEQFFGPGTRLTVL.

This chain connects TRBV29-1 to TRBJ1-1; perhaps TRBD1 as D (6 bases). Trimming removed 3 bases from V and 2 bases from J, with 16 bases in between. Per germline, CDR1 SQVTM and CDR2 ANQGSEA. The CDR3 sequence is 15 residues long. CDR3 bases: TGCAGCGTTGATTTGTGGACAGCCCGCAACACTGAAGCTTTCTTT. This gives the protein CSVDLWTARNTEAFF.

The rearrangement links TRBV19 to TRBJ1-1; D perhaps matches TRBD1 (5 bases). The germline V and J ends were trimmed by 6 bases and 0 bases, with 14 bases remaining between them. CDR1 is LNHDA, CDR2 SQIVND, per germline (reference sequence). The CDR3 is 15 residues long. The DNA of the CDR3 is TGTGCCAGTAGCCACATTAGGGGCCTGAACACTGAAGCTTTCTTT. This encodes CASSHIRGLNTEAFF. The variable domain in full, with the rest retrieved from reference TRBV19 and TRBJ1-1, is DGGITQSPKYLFRKEGQNVTLSCEQNLNHDAMYWYRQDPGQGLRLIYYSQIVNDFQKGDIAEGYSVSREKKESFPLTVTSAQKNPTAFYLCASSHIRGLNTEAFFGQGTRLTVV.

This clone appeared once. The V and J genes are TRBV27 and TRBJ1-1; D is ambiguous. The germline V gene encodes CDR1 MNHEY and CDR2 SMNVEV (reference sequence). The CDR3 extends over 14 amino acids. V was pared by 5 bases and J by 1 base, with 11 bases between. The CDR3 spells CASSPNAENTEAFF. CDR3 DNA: TGTGCCAGCAGTCCAAATGCGGAGAACACTGAAGCTTTCTTT.

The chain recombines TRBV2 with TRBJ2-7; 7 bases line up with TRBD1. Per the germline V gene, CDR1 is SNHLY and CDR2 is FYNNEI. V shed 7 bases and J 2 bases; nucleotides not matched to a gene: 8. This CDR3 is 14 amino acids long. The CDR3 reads CASNIRDSAYEQYF. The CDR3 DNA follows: TGTGCCAGCAATATCCGGGACAGCGCCTACGAGCAGTACTTC.

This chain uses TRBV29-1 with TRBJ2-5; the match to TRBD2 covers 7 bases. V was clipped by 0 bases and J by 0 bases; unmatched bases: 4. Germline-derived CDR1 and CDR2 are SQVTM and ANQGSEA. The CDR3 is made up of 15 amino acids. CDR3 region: CSVEDLGGYQETQYF. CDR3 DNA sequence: TGCAGCGTTGAAGATCTCGGGGGGTACCAAGAGACCCAGTACTTC.

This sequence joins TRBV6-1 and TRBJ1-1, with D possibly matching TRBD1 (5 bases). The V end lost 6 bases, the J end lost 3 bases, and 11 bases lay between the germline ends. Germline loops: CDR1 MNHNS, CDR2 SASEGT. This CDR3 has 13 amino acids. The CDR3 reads CASRVLGDTEAFF. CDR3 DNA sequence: TGTGCCAGCAGGGTCTTAGGGGACACTGAAGCTTTCTTT.

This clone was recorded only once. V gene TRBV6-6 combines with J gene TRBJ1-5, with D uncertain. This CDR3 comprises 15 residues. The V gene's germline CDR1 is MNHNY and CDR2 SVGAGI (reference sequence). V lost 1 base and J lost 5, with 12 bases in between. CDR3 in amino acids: CASSYWANSDQPQHF. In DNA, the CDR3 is TGTGCCAGCAGTTACTGGGCGAATTCTGATCAGCCCCAGCATTTT.